What follows are 13 T cell receptor beta chains derived from one specimen sequenced in a study of blood T cell repertoires in COVID-19. Libraries were prepared by immunoSEQ multiplex PCR; TCRdb keeps only in-frame clonotypes and omits some of them. The profile shows 210,000 or so clones, roughly 86% of them singletons. Input material: peripheral blood. The receptors shown here come from a woman between 40 and 55 years old with acute or convalescent COVID-19.

The sample holds a few counts of this clone. J is TRBJ1-1 and V is TRBV4-1, with TRBD1 matching over 7 bases. The CDR3 is 15 amino acids. The J segment lost 0 bases and the V segment lost 5 bases, leaving 6 bases of the junction unmatched. Germline CDR1 MGHRA, CDR2 YSYEKL. CDR3 sequence reads: CASSGRQGLNTEAFF. CDR3 in DNA: TGCGCCAGCAGCGGCCGACAGGGACTGAACACTGAAGCTTTCTTT.

CDR3 amino acids: CASNQGDTQYF. The CDR3 coding sequence is TGTGCCAGCAACCAGGGGGATACGCAGTATTTT. V and J are TRBV11-2 and TRBJ2-3; TRBD1 is a possible D gene (6 bases). Looked up from germline, CDR1 is SGHAT and CDR2 is FQNNGV. CDR3 size: 11 residues. V lost 7 bases and J lost 6, with 8 bases in between.

The rearrangement links TRBV4-2 to TRBJ2-5, with TRBD1 matching 7 bases. Germline V gives CDR1 LGHNA, CDR2 YNFKEQ. V was pared by 4 bases and J by 2 bases, with 10 bases of the junction left unmatched. The CDR3 length is 16 residues. Written as DNA, the CDR3 is TGTGCCAGCAGCCCCATTGAAGGGGGCCTGCAAGAGACCCAGTACTTC. Translated, it gives CASSPIEGGLQETQYF.

This chain uses TRBV2 with TRBJ1-5, with a possible D match to TRBD1 (6 bases). The germline V gene encodes CDR1 SNHLY and CDR2 FYNNEI. V dropped 6 bases and J dropped 5 bases, with 17 bases sitting between them. CDR3 length: 15 amino acids. CDR3 in DNA: TGTGCCAGCAGGGCCTGGGGGCGAGCGGATCAGCCCCAGCATTTT. Translating gives CASRAWGRADQPQHF.

This clone came up a few times. J is TRBJ1-2 and V is TRBV27; TRBD1 might be the D (5 bases). This CDR3 comprises 13 residues. The germline V gene encodes CDR1 MNHEY and CDR2 SMNVEV (reference sequence). V gave up 2 bases and J gave up 7 bases, with 11 bases separating them. Written as DNA, the CDR3 is TGTGCCAGCAGTTTAGGGGGAGGCCGTGGCTACACCTTC. This gives the protein CASSLGGGRGYTF.

The rearrangement links TRBV7-9 to TRBJ2-3, with D tentatively TRBD1 (6 bases). The CDR3 sequence is 14 residues long. Looked up from germline, CDR1 is SEHNR and CDR2 is FQNEAQ (reference sequence). Trimming pared 3 bases from V and 3 bases from J, leaving 10 bases between. The CDR3 nucleotides read TGTGCCAGCAGCTTCGGTCAGGGGACAGATACGCAGTATTTT. Amino acids: CASSFGQGTDTQYF.

This chain connects TRBV9 to TRBJ1-5, with a tentative D call TRBD1 (6 bases). The CDR3 runs to 15 residues. The V end lost 3 bases, the J end lost 8 bases, and 18 bases lay between the germline ends. Germline CDR1 and CDR2: SGDLS and YYNGEE. The CDR3 bases are TGTGCCAGCAGCGCGGGGGGCAGGGCGGAGGAGCCCCAGCATTTT. Translation: CASSAGGRAEEPQHF.

A single count supports this clone. This chain joins TRBV2 and TRBJ1-1; a possible D gene is TRBD1 (6 bases). The CDR3 totals 13 residues. Germline V gene lookup returns CDR1 SNHLY and CDR2 FYNNEI. The V gene lost 4 bases and the J gene lost 3 bases, with 9 bases spanning the gap. The CDR3 DNA reads as TGTGCCAGCAGTGTTAGACAGGACACTGAAGCTTTCTTT. Protein product: CASSVRQDTEAFF.

This rearrangement joins TRBV6-5 to TRBJ1-6, with TRBD1 matching 7 bases. V was pared by 1 base and J by 10 bases, with 7 bases of the junction left unmatched. In germline, CDR1 is MNHEY, CDR2 SVGAGI. The CDR3 sequence is 15 residues long. Here the CDR3 reads CASSYFTGAISPLHF. For the CDR3, the DNA is TGTGCCAGCAGTTACTTTACAGGGGCGATCTCACCCCTCCACTTT.

This clone appeared a few times. This chain connects TRBV6-5 to TRBJ2-3, with 9 bases that match TRBD2. J was trimmed by 4 bases and V by 6 bases; bases with no gene match: 8. Germline-derived CDR1 and CDR2 are MNHEY and SVGAGI. This CDR3 region has 15 residues. DNA for the CDR3: TGTGCCAGCAGCGCCGCTAGCGGGGCGGCAGATACGCAGTATTTT. It encodes CASSAASGAADTQYF.

This chain connects TRBV27 to TRBJ1-5, with D perhaps matching TRBD1 (6 bases). Between the trimmed V and J ends, which lost 6 bases and 3 bases, there was a span of 9 bases. Germline V gives CDR1 MNHEY, CDR2 SMNVEV (reference sequence). The CDR3 consists of 13 residues. The CDR3 DNA follows: TGTGCCAGCAGGGGACAAGTCAATCAGCCCCAGCATTTT. Protein sequence: CASRGQVNQPQHF.

This sequence joins TRBV6-6 and TRBJ1-6; 7 bases map to TRBD1. CDR3 length equals 14 residues. The germline CDR1 and CDR2 sequences are MNHNY and SVGAGI (reference sequence). Trimming took 7 bases from V and 8 from J; bases not matched to a gene: 8. The CDR3, as DNA: TGTGCCAGCACTTTCAAGGGGGCTGATTCACCCCTCCACTTT. Translating gives CASTFKGADSPLHF.

The gene calls are TRBV6-2 or TRBV6-3 and TRBJ1-1, with 7 bases lining up with TRBD1. Germline trimming cut 6 bases from V and 2 bases from J; bases unmatched to any gene: 9. The CDR3 contains 15 residues. CDR1 is MNHEY, CDR2 SVGEGT, per germline. The CDR3 sequence is CASSPTGTANTEAFF. CDR3 bases: TGTGCCAGCAGCCCAACCGGGACAGCTAACACTGAAGCTTTCTTT.